The 3 T cell receptor beta chains in this list originate from one sample, sequenced in a study of blood T cell repertoires in COVID-19. TCRdb's copy holds only in-frame clones and misses some; the assay was immunoSEQ multiplex PCR. Of roughly 150,000 clones in the sample, more than 65% are singletons; the top ten hold around 7.8%. Material for sequencing was peripheral blood. All receptors come from a human donor in a cohort sampled during active COVID-19.

The chain links TRBV7-9 to TRBJ1-1, with 9 bases lining up with TRBD1. V was clipped by 5 bases and J by 0 bases; unmatched bases: 16. CDR3 size: 19 residues. Germline-derived CDR1 and CDR2 are SEHNR and FQNEAQ (reference sequence). The CDR3 nucleotides read TGTGCCAGCAGCAGGCCCCGCCTGGGACAGGGCAGGATGAACACTGAAGCTTTCTTT. Its translation is CASSRPRLGQGRMNTEAFF. Drawing the rest from reference TRBV7-9 and TRBJ1-1, the complete variable domain is DTGVSQNPRHKITKRGQNVTFRCDPISEHNRLYWYRQTLGQGPEFLTYFQNEAQLEKSRLLSDRFSAERPKGSFSTLEIQRTEQGDSAMYLCASSRPRLGQGRMNTEAFFGQGTRLTVV.

The rearrangement uses TRBV5-1 and TRBJ2-7; D remains unclear. CDR1 SGHRS and CDR2 YFSETQ come from the germline V gene. V was clipped by 3 bases and J by 0 bases, with 16 bases between them. The length of the CDR3 is 16 residues. CDR3 nucleotides: TGCGCCAGCAGCTCCCGTTTACAGCCGAGCTCCTACGAGCAGTACTTC. Translating gives CASSSRLQPSSYEQYF.

The chain combines TRBV2 with TRBJ1-2; D ambiguous. Trimming took off 4 bases at V and 8 bases at J, with 17 bases between the two ends. Per the germline V gene, CDR1 is SNHLY and CDR2 is FYNNEI. This CDR3 has 14 residues. The CDR3 sequence is CASSGLPVLSGYTF. The CDR3 DNA follows: TGTGCCAGCAGTGGACTCCCAGTACTTAGCGGCTACACCTTC.